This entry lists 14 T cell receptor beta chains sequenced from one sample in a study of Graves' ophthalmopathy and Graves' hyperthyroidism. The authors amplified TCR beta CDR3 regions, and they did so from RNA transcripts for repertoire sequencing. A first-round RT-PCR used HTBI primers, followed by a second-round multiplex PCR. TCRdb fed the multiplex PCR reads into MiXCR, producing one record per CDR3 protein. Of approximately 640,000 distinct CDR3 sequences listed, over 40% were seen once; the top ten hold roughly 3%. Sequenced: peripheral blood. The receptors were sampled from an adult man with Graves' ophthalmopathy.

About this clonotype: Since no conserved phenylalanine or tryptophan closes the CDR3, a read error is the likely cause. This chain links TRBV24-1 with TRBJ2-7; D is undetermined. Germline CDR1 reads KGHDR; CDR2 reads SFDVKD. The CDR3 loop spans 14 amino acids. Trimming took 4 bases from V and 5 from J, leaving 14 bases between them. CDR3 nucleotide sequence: TGTGCCACCAGTGACACCGGGCCACCTAACGAGCAGTACTCC. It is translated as CATSDTGPPNEQYS.

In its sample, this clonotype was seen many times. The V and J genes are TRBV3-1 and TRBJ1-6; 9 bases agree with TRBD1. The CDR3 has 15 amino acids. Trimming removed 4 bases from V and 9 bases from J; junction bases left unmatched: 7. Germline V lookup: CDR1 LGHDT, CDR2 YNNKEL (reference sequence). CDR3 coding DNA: TGTGCCAGCAGCCGGACAGGGGAAGGAAGTTCACCCCTCCACTTT. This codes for CASSRTGEGSSPLHF.

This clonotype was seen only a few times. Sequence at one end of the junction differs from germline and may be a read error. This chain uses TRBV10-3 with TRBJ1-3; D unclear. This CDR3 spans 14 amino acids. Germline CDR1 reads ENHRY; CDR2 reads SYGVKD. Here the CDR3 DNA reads TGTGCCAGCAGTGAACGGGTCAGAGGAAACACCATATATTTT. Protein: CASSERVRGNTIYF.

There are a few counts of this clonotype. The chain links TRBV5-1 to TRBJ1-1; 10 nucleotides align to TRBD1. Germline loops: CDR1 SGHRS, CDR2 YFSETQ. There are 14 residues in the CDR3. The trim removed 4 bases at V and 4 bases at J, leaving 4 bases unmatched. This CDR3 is CASSVDRGSTEAFF. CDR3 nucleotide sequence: TGCGCCAGCAGCGTGGACAGGGGGAGCACTGAAGCTTTCTTT.

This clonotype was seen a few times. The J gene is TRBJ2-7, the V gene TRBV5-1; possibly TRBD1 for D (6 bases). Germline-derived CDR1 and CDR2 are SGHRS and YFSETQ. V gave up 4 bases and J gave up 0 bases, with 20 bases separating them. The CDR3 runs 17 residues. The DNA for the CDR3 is TGCGCCAGCAGCCTCATCCCAGGGGATTTAGCCTCCTACGAGCAGTACTTC. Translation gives CASSLIPGDLASYEQYF. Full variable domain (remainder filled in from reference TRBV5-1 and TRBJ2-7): KAGVTQTPRYLIKTRGQQVTLSCSPISGHRSVSWYQQTPGQGLQFLFEYFSETQRNKGNFPGRFSGRQFSNSRSEMNVSTLELGDSALYLCASSLIPGDLASYEQYFGPGTRLTVT.

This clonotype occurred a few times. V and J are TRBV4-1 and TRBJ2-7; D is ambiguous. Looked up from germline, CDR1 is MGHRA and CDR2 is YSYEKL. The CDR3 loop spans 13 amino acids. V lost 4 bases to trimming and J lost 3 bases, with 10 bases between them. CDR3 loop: CASSLTENYEQYF. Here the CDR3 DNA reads TGCGCCAGCAGCCTTACAGAGAACTACGAGCAGTACTTC.

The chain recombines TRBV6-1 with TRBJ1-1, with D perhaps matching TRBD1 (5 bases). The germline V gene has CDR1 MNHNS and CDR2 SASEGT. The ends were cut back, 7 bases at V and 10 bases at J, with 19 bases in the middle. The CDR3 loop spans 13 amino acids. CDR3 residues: CASTPPTALRAFF. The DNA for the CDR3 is TGTGCCAGCACCCCCCCGACAGCGCTGCGAGCTTTCTTT.

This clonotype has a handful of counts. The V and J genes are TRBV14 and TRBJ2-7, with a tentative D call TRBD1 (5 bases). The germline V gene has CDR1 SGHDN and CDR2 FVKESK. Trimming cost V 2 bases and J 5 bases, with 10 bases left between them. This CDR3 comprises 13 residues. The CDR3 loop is CASSQRQIDEQYF. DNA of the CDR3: TGTGCCAGCAGCCAACGACAGATCGACGAGCAGTACTTC.

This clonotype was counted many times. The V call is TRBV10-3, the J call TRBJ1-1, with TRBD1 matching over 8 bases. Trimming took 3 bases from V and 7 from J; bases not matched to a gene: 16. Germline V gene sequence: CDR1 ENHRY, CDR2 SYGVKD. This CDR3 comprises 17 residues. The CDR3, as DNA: TGTGCCATCAGTGAAGTCTGGGCGCGGCAGGGGGCTAATGAAGCTTTCTTT. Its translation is CAISEVWARQGANEAFF.

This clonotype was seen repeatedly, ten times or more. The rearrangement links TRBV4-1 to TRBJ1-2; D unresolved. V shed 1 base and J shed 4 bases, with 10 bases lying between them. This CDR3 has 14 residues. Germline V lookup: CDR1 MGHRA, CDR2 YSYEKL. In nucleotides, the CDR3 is TGCGCCAGCAGCCAAGCCGGCAGATCCTATGGCTACACCTTC. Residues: CASSQAGRSYGYTF.

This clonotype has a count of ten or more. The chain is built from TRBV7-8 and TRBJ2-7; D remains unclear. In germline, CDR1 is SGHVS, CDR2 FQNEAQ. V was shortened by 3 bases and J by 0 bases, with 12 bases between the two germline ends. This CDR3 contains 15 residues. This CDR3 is CASSFELAGSYEQYF. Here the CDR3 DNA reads TGTGCCAGCAGCTTTGAGTTAGCAGGCTCCTACGAGCAGTACTTC.

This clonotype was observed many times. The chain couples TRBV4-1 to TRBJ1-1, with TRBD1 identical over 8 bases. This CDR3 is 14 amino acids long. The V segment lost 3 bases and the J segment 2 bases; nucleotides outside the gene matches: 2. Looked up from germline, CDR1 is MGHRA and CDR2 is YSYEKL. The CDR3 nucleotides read TGCGCCAGCAGCCAGGACAGGGTAAACACTGAAGCTTTCTTT. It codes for CASSQDRVNTEAFF.

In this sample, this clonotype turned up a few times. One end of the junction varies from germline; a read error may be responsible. This CDR3 is CASSFWTSGDTQYF. The CDR3 region has the DNA TGTGCCAGCAGTTTCTGGACTAGCGGCGATACGCAGTATTTT. V gene TRBV10-3 combines with J gene TRBJ2-3, with 10 bases lining up with TRBD2. The CDR3 has 14 residues. Germline V gene data show CDR1 as ENHRY and CDR2 as SYGVKD.

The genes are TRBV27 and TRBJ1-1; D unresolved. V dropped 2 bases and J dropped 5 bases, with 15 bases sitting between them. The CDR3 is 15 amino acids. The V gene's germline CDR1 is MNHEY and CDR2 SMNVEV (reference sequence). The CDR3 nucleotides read TGTGCCAGCAGTTTAAGGTGGGGATCTTCTACTGAAGCTTTCTTT. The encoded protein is CASSLRWGSSTEAFF.